This T cell receptor beta chain was profiled in a study of blood T cell repertoires in COVID-19 (dated by TCRdb to about 2020). A note on the overall study: The collaborator samples originated in the United States, Italy and Spain and spanned the acute and convalescent phases of COVID-19. Nearly every sample came with metadata listing a de-identified subject ID, COVID-19 status, age in years and sex. Deeply sampled blood TCRbeta repertoires from subjects exposed to, actively infected with, or recovered from COVID-19 were included in the dataset. Where available, HLA class I and class II types were taken from metadata supplied by the sample provider and were not determined by assay-based typing. Samples came from the ongoing ImmuneRACE study (first 160 participants) plus 1,254 subjects from 6 global collaborators. The prospective study material was composed of cDNA or gDNA derived from T cells, B-cell-depleted T cells, or PBMCs. A freely available public database, intended as a resource for researchers studying the immune response to SARS-CoV-2, is where the repertoires were released.

Participants in the prospective study were aged roughly 18 to 100 years, lived in under 30 United States geographic areas, and enrolled through a virtual design. To assign participants to cohorts, the prospective study relied on clinical history that participants themselves reported in a screening survey and a study questionnaire. For ImmuneRACE Cohort 3, a participant was defined as recovered based on two consecutive negative NP/OP PCR tests, clearance by a healthcare professional, or resolution of symptoms. In the prospective study, whole blood, serum and a nasopharyngeal or oropharyngeal swab were collected from each participant by mobile phlebotomists. Additional blood draws and questionnaires over an approximately two-month period could optionally be provided by prospective study participants. Before DNA extraction, prospective study blood samples were shipped either frozen or at room temperature.

TCRbeta CDR3 regions were amplified from genomic DNA using the immunoSEQ Assay, a bias-controlled multiplex PCR. As for the authors' bioinformatics: The number of nucleated cells in each sample was estimated by amplification of reference gene primers within the assay. Sequence reads were collapsed and filtered to measure the absolute abundance of every unique TCRbeta CDR3 rearrangement. For each sample, productive Simpson clonality was calculated as the square root of Simpson's diversity index across productive rearrangements. TCRdb carries this immuneACCESS record with in-frame sequences only. Its versions omit some clonotypes, under half of them owing to an unresolved V gene in the studies checked, with the rest unexplained. V and J calls and clone size are those listed in that table; D and trimming were worked out from the DNA. The table for this sample lists 150,000 to 200,000 clones; more than 80% of them were counted only once. The top ten hold 9.5% to 15% of the sample.

V has 6 bases trimmed and J has 5 bases trimmed; junction bases matching no gene number 4. CDR1 and CDR2 (SGHNT, YYREEE) derive from the germline V gene (reference sequence). The CDR3 measures 12 amino acids from cysteine to phenylalanine. The read is trimmed to its CDR3 DNA, 36 bases read in frame from base 1. In regard to this clone: Its antigen remains undetermined. No clone much larger than this one lies a single base away; base qualities are absent.

The paper as a whole reports these results and caveats: Clinical and demographic metadata were provided uncurated, with the amount varying by source and participant.

The receptor's source is a man between 45 and 60 years old who had recovered from COVID-19. Recombination joined TRBV5-4 with TRBJ2-5, with 7 junctional bases fitting TRBD1. Sequencing was carried out using PBMCs or T cells enriched from blood (not recorded which). This receptor carries the CDR3 CASNPRGETQYF. At the DNA level, the sequence is TGTGCCAGCAACCCCAGGGGGGAGACCCAGTACTTC.